Below, one T cell receptor beta chain is given with its context. The trim removed 6 bases at V and 5 bases at J, leaving 12 bases unmatched. Germline CDR1 DFQATT, CDR2 SNEGSKA (reference sequence). The CDR3 contains 16 residues. The authors ran a second PCR of about 6 to 11 cycles using a sample-barcoded 5' primer and a J-beta primer mix. MiXCR was run by TCRdb on the 5' RACE reads, yielding one entry per CDR3 protein. Of hundreds of thousands of distinct CDR3 sequences listed, over 40% are singletons. This sample stems from a study of blood T cells in healthy people across ages. Material: blood. The origin of this receptor is a man older than 75 in good health. The gene calls are TRBV20-1 and TRBJ2-5, with TRBD2 matching over 13 bases. The chain's CDR3 is CSASGLAGRTGETQYF. CDR3 coding DNA: TGCAGTGCCTCGGGACTAGCGGGAAGAACGGGGGAGACCCAGTACTTC.